This passage covers 13 T cell receptor beta chains from one sample sequenced in a study of Ad26.COV2.S vaccination and SARS-CoV-2 variants. The treatment is: about 20 received Ad26.COV2.S at low or high dose, single or two shots; about 5 received placebo; per-sample allocation not given. Sampling occurred on day 63 after the first vaccine or placebo injection. Profiling relied on immunoSEQ multiplex PCR, and the TCRdb table lists in-frame clones only, not all of them. This sample has hundreds of thousands of clones, with more than 70% found just once. This material consisted of peripheral blood, taken in a trial of Ad26.COV2.S vaccine versus placebo. These receptor sequences come from a person aged 18-60 years who received the Ad26.COV2.S COVID-19 vaccine or a placebo.

The chain couples TRBV27 to TRBJ2-3; the D gene is possibly TRBD2 (6 bases). Germline CDR1 and CDR2: MNHEY and SMNVEV (reference sequence). The CDR3 has 13 residues. Trimming left V 4 bases short and J 5 bases short, with 10 bases between. Written as DNA, the CDR3 is TGTGCCAGCAGTTCCCTGACTAGAGATACGCAGTATTTT. This codes for CASSSLTRDTQYF.

The chain recombines TRBV7-9 with TRBJ1-2, with D hard to call. There are 12 residues in the CDR3. Germline CDR1 reads SEHNR; CDR2 reads FQNEAQ (reference sequence). V was shortened by 1 base and J by 7 bases, with 7 bases between the two germline ends. CDR3 nucleotide sequence: TGTGCCAGCAGCTTAGGGTCGGGTGGCTACACCTTC. Its protein product is CASSLGSGGYTF. The complete variable domain, with remaining parts taken from reference TRBV7-9 and TRBJ1-2, reads DTGVSQNPRHKITKRGQNVTFRCDPISEHNRLYWYRQTLGQGPEFLTYFQNEAQLEKSRLLSDRFSAERPKGSFSTLEIQRTEQGDSAMYLCASSLGSGGYTFGSGTRLTVV.

The chain recombines TRBV11-2 with TRBJ1-3, with D maybe TRBD1 (5 bases). The CDR3 length is 14 residues. CDR1 is SGHAT and CDR2 is FQNNGV in the germline V gene. V shed 4 bases and J shed 0 bases, with 7 bases lying between them. CDR3 residues: CASSSGASGNTIYF. The CDR3 DNA reads TGTGCCAGCAGCTCCGGGGCCTCTGGAAACACCATATATTTT.

V and J are TRBV13 and TRBJ1-1; D ambiguous. The germline V and J ends were trimmed by 0 bases and 0 bases, with 5 bases remaining between them. From germline, CDR1 is PRHDT and CDR2 FYEKMQ (reference sequence). The CDR3 spans 14 residues. The DNA for the CDR3 is TGTGCCAGCAGCTTAGGACATTTGAACACTGAAGCTTTCTTT. This gives the protein CASSLGHLNTEAFF.

The chain combines TRBV14 with TRBJ2-7, with 16 bases that match TRBD2. Germline lookup yields CDR1 SGHDN and CDR2 FVKESK. Losses at the gene ends were 6 bases for V and 3 bases for J; bases not matched to a gene: 14. The CDR3 totals 19 residues. In nucleotides, the CDR3 is TGTGCCAGCAGTGACGGGACTAGCGGGAGGGAGAGTGTCTTCTACGAGCAGTACTTC. Encoded protein: CASSDGTSGRESVFYEQYF.

The chain links TRBV6-2 or TRBV6-3 to TRBJ2-7; no reliable D call. From germline, CDR1 is MNHEY and CDR2 SVGEGT. The CDR3 runs to 14 residues. Trimming shortened V by 0 bases and J by 5 bases, and 11 bases separated the two germline ends. The CDR3 DNA is TGTGCCAGCAGTTACTCTGTGGGAATCGACGAGCAGTACTTC. Its translation is CASSYSVGIDEQYF.

In this sample, this clone turned up once. This sample includes further DNA sequences coding for the same CDR3. The CDR3 region has the DNA TGTGCCAGCAGCCCGGACAGTAACTATGGCTACACCTTC. Translation: CASSPDSNYGYTF. The V and J genes are TRBV12-3 or TRBV12-4 and TRBJ1-2; perhaps TRBD1 as D (6 bases). V was cut by 6 bases and J by 1 base, with 9 bases left in between. The CDR3 contains 13 residues.

The rearrangement links TRBV19 to TRBJ1-5; 7 positions match TRBD1. The trim removed 6 bases at V and 6 bases at J, leaving 5 bases unmatched. The CDR3 length is 13 residues. The germline gives CDR1 LNHDA, CDR2 SQIVND (reference sequence). CDR3 coding DNA: TGTGCCAGTAGCCAGGGGGTTACTCAGCCCCAGCATTTT. Residues: CASSQGVTQPQHF.

This rearrangement joins TRBV5-1 to TRBJ2-2; the D is unclear. The CDR3 totals 14 residues. Trimming left V 5 bases short and J 1 base short, with 9 bases between. Germline V gene lookup returns CDR1 SGHRS and CDR2 YFSETQ. The CDR3 sequence: CASSETVNTGELFF. In nucleotides, the CDR3 is TGCGCCAGCAGTGAGACTGTGAACACCGGGGAGCTGTTTTTT.

The rearrangement uses TRBV4-3 and TRBJ2-7, with 7 bases identical to TRBD1. Germline CDR1 reads LGHNA; CDR2 reads YSLEER. V lost 1 base to trimming and J lost 0 bases; unmatched junction nucleotides: 6. The CDR3 has 16 amino acids. This CDR3 reads CASSQAPGTVSYEQYF. The CDR3 bases are TGCGCCAGCAGCCAAGCCCCCGGGACAGTCTCCTACGAGCAGTACTTC.

The chain couples TRBV29-1 to TRBJ1-1; 7 nucleotides line up with TRBD1. The germline V gene encodes CDR1 SQVTM and CDR2 ANQGSEA. The V segment lost 2 bases and the J segment 6 bases; nucleotides outside the gene matches: 3. The CDR3 spans 12 residues. CDR3 amino acids: CSVETGEAEAFF. For the CDR3, the DNA is TGCAGCGTTGAAACAGGGGAAGCTGAAGCTTTCTTT. Combining the CDR3 with reference TRBV29-1 and TRBJ1-1 gives the whole variable domain SAVISQKPSRDICQRGTSLTIQCQVDSQVTMMFWYRQQPGQSLTLIATANQGSEATYESGFVIDKFPISRPNLTFSTLTVSNMSPEDSSIYLCSVETGEAEAFFGQGTRLTVV.

This clone was counted a single time. The CDR3 loop is CASSKGLQETQYF. The CDR3 nucleotides are TGTGCCAGCAGTAAGGGACTGCAAGAGACCCAGTACTTC. The chain employs TRBV12-3 or TRBV12-4 and TRBJ2-5, with a possible D match to TRBD2 (6 bases). V was shortened by 5 bases and J by 2 bases, with 9 bases between the two germline ends. This CDR3 region has 13 residues.

J is TRBJ1-4 and V is TRBV3-1 (or the pseudogene TRBV3-2); D ambiguous. Germline V gene lookup returns CDR1 LGHDT and CDR2 YNNKEL (reference sequence). V was pared by 7 bases and J by 0 bases, with 12 bases between. CDR3 size: 15 residues. The CDR3 is CASKPRDSTNEKLFF. The CDR3 DNA reads TGTGCCAGCAAACCAAGGGATTCAACTAATGAAAAACTGTTTTTT.